The entry below describes one T cell receptor beta chain. PCR involved 60 Vbeta and 13 Jbeta primers. This table comes from immunoSEQ multiplex PCR, and its TCRdb copy is limited to in-frame clones, with some not included. The profile shows about 120,000 clones, about 70% of them singletons. CDR1 and CDR2 from the germline V gene are MNHEY and SMNVEV (reference sequence). Trimming removed 7 bases from V and 6 bases from J; junction bases left unmatched: 4. This CDR3 spans 12 amino acids. These data come from a study of cytomegalovirus exposure and HLA in healthy donors. Input material: PBMCs. The receptor was derived from a woman between 40 and 50 years old in good health and CMV-seropositive. This chain connects TRBV27 to TRBJ2-7; 9 nucleotides agree with TRBD1. As DNA, the CDR3 is TGTGCCAGCACTTACAGGGGGCCCGAGCAGTACTTC. This gives the protein CASTYRGPEQYF.